Shown below are 14 T cell receptor beta chains from a single sample sequenced in a study of response to subunit inactivated influenza vaccine. TCRdb passed the RT-PCR reads through MiXCR, listing each CDR3 protein once. The data contain almost 600,000 distinct CDR3 sequences, 14% of them singletons. Material: PBMCs from blood, obtained about 12 days after vaccination. The receptors shown here come from a man between 50 and 59 years old who received an inactivated influenza vaccine.

The sample holds a few counts of this clonotype. This sequence joins TRBV7-9 and TRBJ1-4; no definite D call. V was trimmed by 4 bases and J by 6 bases, leaving 12 bases between them. Germline assignment: CDR1 SEHNR and CDR2 FQNEAQ (reference sequence). CDR3 length: 14 amino acids. CDR3 amino acids: CASSSNSQYEKLFF. The CDR3 DNA reads as TGTGCCAGCAGCTCGAACAGCCAATATGAAAAACTGTTTTTT.

This clonotype was picked up many times. V usage is TRBV6-2 or TRBV6-3 and J usage is TRBJ2-4; 7 bases align to TRBD2. Germline values: CDR1 MNHEY, CDR2 SVGEGT. Trimming took 2 bases from V and 7 from J; bases not matched to a gene: 8. The length of the CDR3 is 15 residues. The CDR3 protein is CASSYGGRETNIQYF. CDR3 in DNA: TGTGCCAGCAGTTACGGCGGGCGGGAGACTAACATTCAGTACTTC.

J is TRBJ2-7 and V is TRBV13; no reliable D call. This CDR3 region has 14 residues. Trimming shortened V by 5 bases and J by 1 base, and 12 bases separated the two germline ends. Germline V gives CDR1 PRHDT, CDR2 FYEKMQ (reference sequence). The CDR3 DNA reads TGTGCCAGCAGCATTAACCAGCTGTCCTACGAGCAGTACTTC. It is translated as CASSINQLSYEQYF.

The chain is built from TRBV12-3 or TRBV12-4 and TRBJ1-2, with TRBD1 identical over 8 bases. The CDR3 totals 14 residues. The V segment lost 5 bases and the J segment 4 bases; nucleotides outside the gene matches: 6. The CDR3 region is CASSAGGSLYGYTF. DNA for the CDR3: TGTGCCAGCAGTGCAGGGGGCTCCCTCTATGGCTACACCTTC.

The V call is TRBV5-1, the J call TRBJ2-4, with TRBD1 identical over 11 bases. CDR1 is SGHRS, CDR2 YFSETQ, per germline. The CDR3 is made up of 17 amino acids. V shed 5 bases, J shed 0 bases, and the junction held 7 bases outside the gene matches. The CDR3 spells CASSSGTGGIAKNIQYF. The CDR3 region has the DNA TGCGCCAGCAGTTCCGGGACAGGGGGGATAGCCAAAAACATTCAGTACTTC.

The gene calls are TRBV6-5 and TRBJ1-4, with D possibly being TRBD1 (5 bases). CDR1 and CDR2 from the germline V gene are MNHEY and SVGAGI. V lost 0 bases to trimming and J lost 8 bases, with 13 bases between them. The CDR3 has 15 amino acids. CDR3 sequence: CASSYSGQGSEKLFF. CDR3 in DNA: TGTGCCAGCAGTTACTCCGGCCAGGGCAGCGAAAAACTGTTTTTT.

This clonotype was observed many times. The rearrangement links TRBV20-1 to TRBJ1-6, with 10 bases aligning to TRBD1. The CDR3 contains 16 residues. The V gene's germline CDR1 is DFQATT and CDR2 SNEGSKA (reference sequence). The ends lost 1 base at V and 8 bases at J; junction bases unmatched: 8. CDR3 in amino acids: CSARVATGGTHSPLHF. The CDR3 nucleotides read TGCAGTGCTAGAGTCGCGACAGGGGGCACTCATTCACCCCTCCACTTT.

This clonotype has just a few counts. The chain carries TRBV11-3 and TRBJ2-1; D not resolved. V shed 5 bases and J shed 7 bases, with 12 bases lying between them. This CDR3 spans 13 amino acids. Germline V CDR1 and CDR2: SGHNT, YENEEA. The CDR3 sequence is CASSDRWTNEQFF. The DNA of the CDR3 is TGTGCCAGCAGCGATAGGTGGACGAATGAGCAGTTCTTC.

A few counts support this clonotype. The rearrangement uses TRBV20-1 and TRBJ2-5; D not resolved. From germline, CDR1 is DFQATT and CDR2 SNEGSKA (reference sequence). V was pared by 0 bases and J by 5 bases, with 13 bases between. This CDR3 is built from 14 residues. CDR3 protein: CSARDRTMRETQYF. The CDR3 nucleotides read TGCAGTGCTAGAGACCGGACCATGAGGGAGACCCAGTACTTC.

The chain couples TRBV20-1 to TRBJ1-5; TRBD1 is a possible D gene (5 bases). The germline gives CDR1 DFQATT, CDR2 SNEGSKA (reference sequence). With 5 bases removed from V and 0 bases from J, the gap between germline ends came to 17 bases. This CDR3 comprises 16 residues. Here the CDR3 reads CSAGAIGPFSNQPQHF. The CDR3 DNA is TGCAGTGCTGGGGCGATAGGCCCCTTTAGCAATCAGCCCCAGCATTTT.

The rearrangement uses TRBV4-1 and TRBJ2-1; either TRBD1 or TRBD2 may fit D (5 bases each). Per germline, CDR1 MGHRA and CDR2 YSYEKL. There are 16 residues in the CDR3. With 4 bases removed from V and 4 bases from J, the gap between germline ends came to 17 bases. CDR3: CASSPVSGRRYNEQFF. The CDR3 nucleotides are TGCGCCAGCAGCCCGGTGTCGGGGCGAAGGTACAATGAGCAGTTCTTC.

The chain links TRBV15 to TRBJ1-5, with TRBD1 matching 9 bases. J gave up 5 bases and V 1 base, and 6 bases lay outside the gene matches. The length of the CDR3 is 16 residues. The V gene's germline CDR1 is LNHNV and CDR2 YYDKDF (reference sequence). CDR3 amino acids: CATSRATGGSYQPQHF. As DNA, the CDR3 is TGTGCCACCAGCAGAGCCACAGGGGGCTCTTATCAGCCCCAGCATTTT.

This clonotype was detected a few times. This chain connects TRBV7-6 to TRBJ2-7; D gene ambiguous. This CDR3 spans 13 amino acids. The V end lost 1 base, the J end lost 5 bases, and 9 bases lay between the germline ends. In germline, CDR1 is SGHVS, CDR2 FNYEAQ. CDR3 coding DNA: TGTGCCAGCAGCTTAGGCATACGGGACGAGCAGTACTTC. Protein product: CASSLGIRDEQYF. The full variable domain, rest sourced from reference TRBV7-6 and TRBJ2-7, is GAGVSQSPRYKVTKRGQDVALRCDPISGHVSLYWYRQALGQGPEFLTYFNYEAQQDKSGLPNDRFSAERPEGSISTLTIQRTEQRDSAMYRCASSLGIRDEQYFGPGTRLTVT.

This clonotype showed up many times. The V gene is TRBV5-1, the J gene TRBJ1-3; the D gene is possibly TRBD1 (5 bases). The V end lost 4 bases, the J end lost 4 bases, and 12 bases lay between the germline ends. The CDR3 extends over 14 amino acids. The V gene's germline CDR1 is SGHRS and CDR2 YFSETQ. The CDR3 sequence is CASSIQGLGNTIYF. The CDR3 DNA reads TGCGCCAGCAGCATCCAGGGCCTCGGAAACACCATATATTTT.